This TCR beta chain emerged from a study of cytomegalovirus exposure and HLA in healthy donors. Whole-study context: Earlier results showed 90 million to 130 million unique TCR beta sequences derived from approximately 170 million T cells. In an early release, HLA-typed donors contributed approximately 80 million unique TCR sequences. Study results and caveats: Analysis performed later showed TCR beta chains linked to HLA being more clonally expanded than equally common others. Later analysis placed DRB1 highest and HLA-C lowest in TCR association rates, which differed by HLA locus.

The CDR3 is 17 residues long. Germline CDR1 and CDR2: SGDLS and YYNGEE. V gave up 4 bases and J gave up 0 bases, with 17 bases separating them. The PCR ran on 60 Vbeta and 13 Jbeta primers. TCRdb's table, derived via immunoSEQ multiplex PCR, lists solely in-frame clones and lacks some. The sample includes about 140,000 clones, more than 70% seen only once; the top ten take about 2.2%. Regarding this clone: What it binds is unknown.

The TCR sequence derives from a man between 45 and 60 years old in good health and CMV-seronegative. J is TRBJ2-4 and V is TRBV9; tentatively, D is TRBD2 (6 bases). The material sequenced was PBMCs. Written as DNA, the CDR3 is TGTGCCAGCAGCCCGACCCTTAGCGGCACAGCCAAAAACATTCAGTACTTC. This translates into CASSPTLSGTAKNIQYF.